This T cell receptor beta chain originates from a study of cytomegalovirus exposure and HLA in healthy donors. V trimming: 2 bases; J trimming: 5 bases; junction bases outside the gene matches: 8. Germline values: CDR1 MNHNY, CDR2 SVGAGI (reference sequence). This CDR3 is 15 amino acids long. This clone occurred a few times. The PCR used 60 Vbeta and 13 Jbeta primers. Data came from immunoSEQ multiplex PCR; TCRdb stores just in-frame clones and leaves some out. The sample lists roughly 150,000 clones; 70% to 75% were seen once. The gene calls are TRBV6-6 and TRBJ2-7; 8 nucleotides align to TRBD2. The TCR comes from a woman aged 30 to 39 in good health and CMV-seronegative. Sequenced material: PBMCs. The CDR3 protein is CASSYGSGSYNEQYF. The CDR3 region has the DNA TGTGCCAGCAGTTACGGGAGCGGGAGTTACAACGAGCAGTACTTC.